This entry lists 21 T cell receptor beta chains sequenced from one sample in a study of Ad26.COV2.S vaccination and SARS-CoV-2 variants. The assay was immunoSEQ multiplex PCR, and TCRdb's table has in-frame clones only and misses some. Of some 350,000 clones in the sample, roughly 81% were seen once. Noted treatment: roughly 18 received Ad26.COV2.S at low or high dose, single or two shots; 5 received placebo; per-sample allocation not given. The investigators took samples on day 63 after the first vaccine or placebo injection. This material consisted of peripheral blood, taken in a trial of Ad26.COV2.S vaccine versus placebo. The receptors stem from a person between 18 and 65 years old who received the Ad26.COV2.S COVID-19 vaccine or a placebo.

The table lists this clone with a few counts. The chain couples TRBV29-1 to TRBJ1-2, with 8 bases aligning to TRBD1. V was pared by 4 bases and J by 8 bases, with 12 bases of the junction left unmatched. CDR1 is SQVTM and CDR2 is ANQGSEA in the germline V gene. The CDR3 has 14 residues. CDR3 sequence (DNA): TGCAGCGTTGGACAGGGGCGCGGGTCGCGAGGCTACACCTTC. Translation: CSVGQGRGSRGYTF.

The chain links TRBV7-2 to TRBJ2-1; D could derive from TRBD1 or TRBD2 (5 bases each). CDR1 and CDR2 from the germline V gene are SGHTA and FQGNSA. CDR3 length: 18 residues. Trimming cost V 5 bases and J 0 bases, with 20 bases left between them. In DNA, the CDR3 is TGTGCCAGCAGCCCGGGACCCGGGCGCATGAGCTCCTACAATGAGCAGTTCTTC. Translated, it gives CASSPGPGRMSSYNEQFF.

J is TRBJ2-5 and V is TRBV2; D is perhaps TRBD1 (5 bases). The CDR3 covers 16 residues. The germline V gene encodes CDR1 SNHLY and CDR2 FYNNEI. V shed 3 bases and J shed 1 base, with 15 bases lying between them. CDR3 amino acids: CASSDFVDRGQETQYF. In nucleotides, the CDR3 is TGTGCCAGCAGTGATTTCGTCGACAGAGGCCAAGAGACCCAGTACTTC.

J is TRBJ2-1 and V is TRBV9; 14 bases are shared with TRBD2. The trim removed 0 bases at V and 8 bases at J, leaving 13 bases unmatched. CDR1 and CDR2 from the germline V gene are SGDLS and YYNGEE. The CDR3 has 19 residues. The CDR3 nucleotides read TGTGCCAGCAGCGTAGGAGCAGGGAGGACTAGCGGGGGGCGTGATGAGCAGTTCTTC. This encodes CASSVGAGRTSGGRDEQFF.

CDR3 region: CAWNRGINQPQHF. DNA of the CDR3: TGTGCCTGGAACAGGGGGATAAATCAGCCCCAGCATTTT. The J gene is TRBJ1-5, the V gene TRBV30; 8 bases map to TRBD1. With V trimmed by 4 bases and J by 4 bases, 3 bases remained unmatched. The CDR3 runs to 13 residues. Germline V gene lookup returns CDR1 GTSNPN and CDR2 SVGIG (reference sequence).

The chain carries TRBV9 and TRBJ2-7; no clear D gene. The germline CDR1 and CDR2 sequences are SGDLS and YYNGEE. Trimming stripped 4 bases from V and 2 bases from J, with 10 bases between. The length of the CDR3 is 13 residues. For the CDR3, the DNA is TGTGCCAGCAGCTCGGGCCCTACCTACGAGCAGTACTTC. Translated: CASSSGPTYEQYF.

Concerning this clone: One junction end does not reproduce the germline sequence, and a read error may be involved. In DNA form, the CDR3 reads TGTGCCAGCAGCTTGGAGACAGGGGGCCCCAGAGAGCACTTC. This codes for CASSLETGGPREHF. The gene calls are TRBV5-4 and TRBJ2-5; 10 bases are shared with TRBD1. The CDR3 totals 14 residues. Germline values: CDR1 SGHNT, CDR2 YYREEE (reference sequence).

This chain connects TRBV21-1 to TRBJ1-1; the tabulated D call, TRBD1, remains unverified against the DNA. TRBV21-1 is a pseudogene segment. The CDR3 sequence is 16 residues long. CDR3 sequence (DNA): TGTGCCAGCAGCAAAAGAGACAGGGGGCCCGGCACTGAAGCTTTCTTT. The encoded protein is CASSKRDRGPGTEAFF.

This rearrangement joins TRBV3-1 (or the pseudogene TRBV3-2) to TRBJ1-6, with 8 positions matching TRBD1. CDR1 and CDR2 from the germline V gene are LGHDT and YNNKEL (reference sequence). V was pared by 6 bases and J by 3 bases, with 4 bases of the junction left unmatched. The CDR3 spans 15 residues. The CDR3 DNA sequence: TGTGCCAGCAGGACAGGGGACGGCTATAATTCACCCCTCCACTTT. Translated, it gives CASRTGDGYNSPLHF.

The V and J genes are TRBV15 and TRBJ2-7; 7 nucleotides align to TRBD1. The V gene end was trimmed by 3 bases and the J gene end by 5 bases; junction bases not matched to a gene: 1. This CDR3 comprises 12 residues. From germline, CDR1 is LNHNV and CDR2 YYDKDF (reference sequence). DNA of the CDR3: TGTGCCACCAGCAGGACAGGGAACGAGCAGTACTTC. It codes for CATSRTGNEQYF.

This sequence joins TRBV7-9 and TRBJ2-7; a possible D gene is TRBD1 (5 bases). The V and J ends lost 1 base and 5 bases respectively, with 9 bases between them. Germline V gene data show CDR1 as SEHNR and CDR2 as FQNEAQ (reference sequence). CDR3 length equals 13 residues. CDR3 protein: CASSLVQGHEQYF. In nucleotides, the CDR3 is TGTGCCAGCAGCTTAGTTCAGGGCCACGAGCAGTACTTC. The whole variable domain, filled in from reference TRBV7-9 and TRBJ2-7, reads DTGVSQNPRHKITKRGQNVTFRCDPISEHNRLYWYRQTLGQGPEFLTYFQNEAQLEKSRLLSDRFSAERPKGSFSTLEIQRTEQGDSAMYLCASSLVQGHEQYFGPGTRLTVT.

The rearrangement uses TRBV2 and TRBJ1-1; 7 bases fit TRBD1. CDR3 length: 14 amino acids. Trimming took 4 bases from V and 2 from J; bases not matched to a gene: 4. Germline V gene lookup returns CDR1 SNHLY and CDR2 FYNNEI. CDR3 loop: CASSGSGGNTEAFF. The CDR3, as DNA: TGTGCCAGCAGTGGATCAGGGGGAAACACTGAAGCTTTCTTT.

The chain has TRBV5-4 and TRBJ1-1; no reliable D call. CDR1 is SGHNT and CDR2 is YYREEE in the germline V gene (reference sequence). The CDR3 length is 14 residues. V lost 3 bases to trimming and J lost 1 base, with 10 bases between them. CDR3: CASSSPTENTEAFF. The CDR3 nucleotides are TGTGCCAGCAGCTCGCCTACAGAGAACACTGAAGCTTTCTTT.

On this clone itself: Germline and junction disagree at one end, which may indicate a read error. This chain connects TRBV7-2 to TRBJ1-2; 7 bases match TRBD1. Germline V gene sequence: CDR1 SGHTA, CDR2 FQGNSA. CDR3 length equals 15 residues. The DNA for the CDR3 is TGTGCCAGCAGCCCTCAGACAGGGACTAATTATGGCTACACCTTC. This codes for CASSPQTGTNYGYTF. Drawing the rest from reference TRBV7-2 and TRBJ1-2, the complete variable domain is GAGVSQSPSNKVTEKGKDVELRCDPISGHTALYWYRQSLGQGLEFLIYFQGNSAPDKSGLPSDRFSAERTGGSVSTLTIQRTQQEDSAVYLCASSPQTGTNYGYTFGSGTRLTVV.

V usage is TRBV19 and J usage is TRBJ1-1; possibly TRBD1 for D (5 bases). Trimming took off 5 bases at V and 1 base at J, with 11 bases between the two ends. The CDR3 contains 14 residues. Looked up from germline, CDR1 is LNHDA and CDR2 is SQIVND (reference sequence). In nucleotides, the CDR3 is TGTGCCAGTAGTGGGGCGCTCAGGAACACTGAAGCTTTCTTT. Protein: CASSGALRNTEAFF.

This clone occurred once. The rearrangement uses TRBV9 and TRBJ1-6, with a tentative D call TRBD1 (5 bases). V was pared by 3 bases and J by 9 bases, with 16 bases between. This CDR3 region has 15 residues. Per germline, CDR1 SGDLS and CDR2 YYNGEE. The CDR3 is CASSASGGGSSPLHF. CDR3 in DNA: TGTGCCAGCAGCGCCTCCGGGGGTGGTAGTTCACCCCTCCACTTT.

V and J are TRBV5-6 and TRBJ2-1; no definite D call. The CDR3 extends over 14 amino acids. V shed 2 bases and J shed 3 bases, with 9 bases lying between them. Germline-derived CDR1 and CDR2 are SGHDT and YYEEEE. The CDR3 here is CASSFRLYYNEQFF. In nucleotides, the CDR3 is TGTGCCAGCAGCTTTCGGCTTTACTACAATGAGCAGTTCTTC.

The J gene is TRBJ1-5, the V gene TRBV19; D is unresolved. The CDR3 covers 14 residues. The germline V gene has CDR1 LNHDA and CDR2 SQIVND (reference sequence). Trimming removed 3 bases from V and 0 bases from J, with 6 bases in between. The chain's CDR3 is CASSIGFSNQPQHF. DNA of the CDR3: TGTGCCAGTAGTATTGGATTTAGCAATCAGCCCCAGCATTTT.

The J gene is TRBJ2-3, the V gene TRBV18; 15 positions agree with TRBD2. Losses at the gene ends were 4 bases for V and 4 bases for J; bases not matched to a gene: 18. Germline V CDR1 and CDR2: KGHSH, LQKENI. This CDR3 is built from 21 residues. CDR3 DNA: TGTGCCAGCTCACTATCCGGGACTAGCGGGGGGCGTCCCTCCAATTCAGATACGCAGTATTTT. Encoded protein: CASSLSGTSGGRPSNSDTQYF.

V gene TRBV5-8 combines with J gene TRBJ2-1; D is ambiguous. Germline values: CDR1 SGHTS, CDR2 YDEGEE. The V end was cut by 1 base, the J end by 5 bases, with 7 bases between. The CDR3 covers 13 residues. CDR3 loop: CASSLSENNEQFF. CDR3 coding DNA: TGTGCCAGCAGCTTGTCCGAGAACAATGAGCAGTTCTTC.

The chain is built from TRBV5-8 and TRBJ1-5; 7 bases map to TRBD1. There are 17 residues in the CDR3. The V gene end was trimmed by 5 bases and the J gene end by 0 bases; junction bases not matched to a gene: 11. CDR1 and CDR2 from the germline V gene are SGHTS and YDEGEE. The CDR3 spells CASRRRGTVDSNQPQHF. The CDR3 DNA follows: TGTGCCAGCAGGCGACGAGGGACAGTCGATAGCAATCAGCCCCAGCATTTT.